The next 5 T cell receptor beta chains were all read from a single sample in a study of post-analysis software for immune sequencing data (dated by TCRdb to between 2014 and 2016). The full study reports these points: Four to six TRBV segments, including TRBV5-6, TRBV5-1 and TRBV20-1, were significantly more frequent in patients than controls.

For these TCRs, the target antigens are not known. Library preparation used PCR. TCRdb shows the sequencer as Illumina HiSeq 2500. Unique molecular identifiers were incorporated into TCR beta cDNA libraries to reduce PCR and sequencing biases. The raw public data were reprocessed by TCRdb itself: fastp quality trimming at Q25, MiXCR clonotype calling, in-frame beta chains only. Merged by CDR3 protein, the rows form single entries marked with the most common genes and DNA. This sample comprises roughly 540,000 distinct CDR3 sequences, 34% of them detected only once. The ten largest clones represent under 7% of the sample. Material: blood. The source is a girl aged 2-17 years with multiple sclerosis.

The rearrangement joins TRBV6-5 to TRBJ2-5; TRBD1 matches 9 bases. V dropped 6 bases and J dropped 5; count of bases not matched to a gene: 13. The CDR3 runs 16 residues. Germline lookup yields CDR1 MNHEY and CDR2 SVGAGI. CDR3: CASSRTHRGRRETQYF. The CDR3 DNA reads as TGTGCCAGCAGCAGAACCCACAGGGGGCGGCGTGAGACCCAGTACTTC.

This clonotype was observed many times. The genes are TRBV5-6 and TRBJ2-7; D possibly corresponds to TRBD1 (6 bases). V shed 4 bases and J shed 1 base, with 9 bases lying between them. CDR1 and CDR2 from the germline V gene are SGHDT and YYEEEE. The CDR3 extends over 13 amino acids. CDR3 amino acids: CASSQGQSYEQYF. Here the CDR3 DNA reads TGTGCCAGCAGCCAAGGACAGTCCTACGAGCAGTACTTC. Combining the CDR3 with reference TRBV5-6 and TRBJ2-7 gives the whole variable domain DAGVTQSPTHLIKTRGQQVTLRCSPKSGHDTVSWYQQALGQGPQFIFQYYEEEERQRGNFPDRFSGHQFPNYSSELNVNALLLGDSALYLCASSQGQSYEQYFGPGTRLTVT.

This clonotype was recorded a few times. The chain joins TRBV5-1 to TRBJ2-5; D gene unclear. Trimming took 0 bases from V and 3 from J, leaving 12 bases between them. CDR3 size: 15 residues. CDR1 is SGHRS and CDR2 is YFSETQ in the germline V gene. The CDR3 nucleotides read TGCGCCAGCAGCTTGGAAATTGCACGGGAAGAGACCCAGTACTTC. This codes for CASSLEIAREETQYF.

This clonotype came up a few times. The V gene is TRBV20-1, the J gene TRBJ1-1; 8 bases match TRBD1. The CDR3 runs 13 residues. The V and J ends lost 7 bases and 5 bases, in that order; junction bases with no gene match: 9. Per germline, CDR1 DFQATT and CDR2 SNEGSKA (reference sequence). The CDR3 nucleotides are TGCAGTGGGGTCACAGGGGGGAGTACTGAAGCTTTCTTT. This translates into CSGVTGGSTEAFF.

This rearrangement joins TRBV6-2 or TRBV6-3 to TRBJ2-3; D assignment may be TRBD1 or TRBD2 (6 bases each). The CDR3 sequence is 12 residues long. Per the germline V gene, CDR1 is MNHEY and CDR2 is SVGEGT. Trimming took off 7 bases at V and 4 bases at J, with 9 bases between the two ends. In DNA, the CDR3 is TGTGCCAGCAACGGGGGCTCAGATACGCAGTATTTT. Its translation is CASNGGSDTQYF.